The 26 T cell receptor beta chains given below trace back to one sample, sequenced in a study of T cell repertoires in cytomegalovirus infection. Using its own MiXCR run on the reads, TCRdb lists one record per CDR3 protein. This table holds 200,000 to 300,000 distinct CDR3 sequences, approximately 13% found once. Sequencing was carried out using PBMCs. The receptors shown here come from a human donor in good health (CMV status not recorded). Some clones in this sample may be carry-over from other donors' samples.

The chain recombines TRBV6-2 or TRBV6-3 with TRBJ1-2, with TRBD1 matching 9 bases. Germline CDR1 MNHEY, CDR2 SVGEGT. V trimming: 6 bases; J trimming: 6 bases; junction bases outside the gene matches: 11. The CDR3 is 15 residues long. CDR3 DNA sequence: TGTGCCAGCAGCCCTCCTATCGGACAGGGGAATGGCTACACCTTC. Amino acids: CASSPPIGQGNGYTF.

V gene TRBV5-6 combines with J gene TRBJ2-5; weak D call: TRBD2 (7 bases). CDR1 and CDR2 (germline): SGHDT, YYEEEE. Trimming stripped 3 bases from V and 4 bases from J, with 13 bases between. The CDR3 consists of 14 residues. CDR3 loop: CASSSKGGRETQYF. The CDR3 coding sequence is TGTGCCAGCAGCTCGAAGGGGGGGAGAGAGACCCAGTACTTC.

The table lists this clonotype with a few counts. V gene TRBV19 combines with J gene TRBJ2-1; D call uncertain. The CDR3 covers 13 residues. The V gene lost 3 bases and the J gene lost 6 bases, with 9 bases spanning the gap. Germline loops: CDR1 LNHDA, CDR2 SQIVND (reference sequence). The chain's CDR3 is CASSISYRNEQFF. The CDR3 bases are TGTGCCAGTAGTATCTCCTACCGCAATGAGCAGTTCTTC.

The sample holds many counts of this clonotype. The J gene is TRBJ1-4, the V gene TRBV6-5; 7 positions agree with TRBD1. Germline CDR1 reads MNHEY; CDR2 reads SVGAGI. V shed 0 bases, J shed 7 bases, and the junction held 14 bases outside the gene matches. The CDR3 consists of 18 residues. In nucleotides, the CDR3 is TGTGCCAGCAGTTACTCCATTCGAGAGGGGGCAGGAAGTGAAAAACTGTTTTTT. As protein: CASSYSIREGAGSEKLFF.

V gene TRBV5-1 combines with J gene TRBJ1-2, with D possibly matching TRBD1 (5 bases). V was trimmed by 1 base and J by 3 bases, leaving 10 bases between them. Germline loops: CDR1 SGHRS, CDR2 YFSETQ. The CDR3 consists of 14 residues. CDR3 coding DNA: TGCGCCAGCAGCTTGTCCGGGGCCCACTATGGCTACACCTTC. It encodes CASSLSGAHYGYTF.

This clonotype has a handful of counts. Here the CDR3 DNA reads TGCAGCGTTGAAGGTTATCAGGACAGGGCCCCCGATACGCAGTATTTT. Translating gives CSVEGYQDRAPDTQYF. V usage is TRBV29-1 and J usage is TRBJ2-3, with 8 positions matching TRBD1. This CDR3 contains 16 residues. Germline-derived CDR1 and CDR2 are SQVTM and ANQGSEA. Germline trimming cut 1 base from V and 6 bases from J; bases unmatched to any gene: 12.

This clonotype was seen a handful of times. The CDR3 region is CSVRTTARGEQYF. The CDR3 nucleotides are TGCAGCGTCAGGACGACGGCTAGAGGCGAGCAGTACTTC. J is TRBJ2-7 and V is TRBV29-1; D ambiguous. Germline values: CDR1 SQVTM, CDR2 ANQGSEA. The CDR3 is 13 residues long. The V end was cut by 6 bases, the J end by 6 bases, with 18 bases between.

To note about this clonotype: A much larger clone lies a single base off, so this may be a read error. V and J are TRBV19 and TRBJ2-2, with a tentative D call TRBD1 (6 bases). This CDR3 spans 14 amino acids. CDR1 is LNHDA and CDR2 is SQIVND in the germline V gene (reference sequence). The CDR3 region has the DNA TGTGCCAGTAGTACAGGGGTTTACACCGGGGAGCTGTTGTTT. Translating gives CASSTGVYTGELLF.

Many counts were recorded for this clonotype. This CDR3 is CASSQGSGHANTGELFF. CDR3 in DNA: TGTGCCAGCAGCCAAGGGTCGGGACACGCGAACACCGGGGAGCTGTTTTTT. The V call is TRBV4-2, the J call TRBJ2-2, with a tentative D call TRBD1 (6 bases). Germline CDR1 and CDR2: LGHNA and YNFKEQ. V lost 1 base and J lost 0, with 12 bases in between. The CDR3 is 17 residues long.

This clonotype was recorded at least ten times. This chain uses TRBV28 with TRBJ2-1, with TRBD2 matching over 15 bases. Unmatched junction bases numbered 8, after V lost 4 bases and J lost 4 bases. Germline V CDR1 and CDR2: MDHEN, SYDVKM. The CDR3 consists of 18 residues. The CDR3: CASSSLGLAGGLYNEQFF. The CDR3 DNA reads TGTGCCAGCAGTTCCCTAGGACTAGCGGGAGGGTTATACAATGAGCAGTTCTTC.

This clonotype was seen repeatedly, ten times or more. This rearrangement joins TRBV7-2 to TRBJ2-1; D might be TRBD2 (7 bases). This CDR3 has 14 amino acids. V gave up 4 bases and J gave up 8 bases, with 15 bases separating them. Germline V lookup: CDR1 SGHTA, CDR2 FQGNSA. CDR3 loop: CASSSWGGGDEQFF. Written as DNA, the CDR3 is TGTGCCAGCAGCTCCTGGGGCGGGGGCGATGAGCAGTTCTTC.

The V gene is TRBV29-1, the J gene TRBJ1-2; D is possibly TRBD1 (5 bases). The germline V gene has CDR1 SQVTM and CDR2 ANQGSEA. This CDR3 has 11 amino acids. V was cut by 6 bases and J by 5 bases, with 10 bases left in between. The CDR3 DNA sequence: TGCAGCGTGGTCTGGGGGTATGGCTACACCTTC. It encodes CSVVWGYGYTF.

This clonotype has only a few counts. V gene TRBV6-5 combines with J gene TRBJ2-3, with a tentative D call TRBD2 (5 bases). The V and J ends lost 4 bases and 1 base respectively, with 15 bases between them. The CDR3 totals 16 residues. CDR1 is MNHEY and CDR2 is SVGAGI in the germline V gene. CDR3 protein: CASSLLTLGGTDTQYF. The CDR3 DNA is TGTGCCAGCAGTTTACTTACCTTGGGAGGCACAGATACGCAGTATTTT.

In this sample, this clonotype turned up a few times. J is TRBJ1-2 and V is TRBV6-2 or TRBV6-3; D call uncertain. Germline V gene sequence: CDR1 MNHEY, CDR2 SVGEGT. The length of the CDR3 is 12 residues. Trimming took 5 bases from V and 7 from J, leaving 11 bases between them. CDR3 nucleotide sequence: TGTGCCAGCAGTCCAGATCGTCGTGGCTACACCTTC. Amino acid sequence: CASSPDRRGYTF.

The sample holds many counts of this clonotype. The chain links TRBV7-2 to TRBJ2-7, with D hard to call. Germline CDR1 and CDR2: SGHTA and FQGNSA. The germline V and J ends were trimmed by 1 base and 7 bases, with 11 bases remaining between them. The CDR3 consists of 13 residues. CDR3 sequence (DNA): TGTGCCAGCAGCTTAGGAGTGGTAAGGGAGCAGTACTTC. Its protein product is CASSLGVVREQYF.

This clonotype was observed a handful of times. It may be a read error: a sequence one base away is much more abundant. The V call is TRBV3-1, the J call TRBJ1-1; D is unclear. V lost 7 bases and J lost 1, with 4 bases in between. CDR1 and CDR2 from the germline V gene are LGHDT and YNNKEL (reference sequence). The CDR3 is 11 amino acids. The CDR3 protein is CASTQNTEAFF. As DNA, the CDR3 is TGTGCCAGCACCCAGAACACTGAAGCTTTCTTT.

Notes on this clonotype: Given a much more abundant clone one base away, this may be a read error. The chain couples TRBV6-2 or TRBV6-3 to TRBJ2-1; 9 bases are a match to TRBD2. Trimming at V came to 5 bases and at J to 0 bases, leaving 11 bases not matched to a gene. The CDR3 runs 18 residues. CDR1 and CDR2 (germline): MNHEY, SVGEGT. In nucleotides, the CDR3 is TGTGCCAGCAGTCCCGGGACTAGCTGGACCCCCTCCTACAATGAGCAGTTCTTC. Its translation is CASSPGTSWTPSYNEQFF.

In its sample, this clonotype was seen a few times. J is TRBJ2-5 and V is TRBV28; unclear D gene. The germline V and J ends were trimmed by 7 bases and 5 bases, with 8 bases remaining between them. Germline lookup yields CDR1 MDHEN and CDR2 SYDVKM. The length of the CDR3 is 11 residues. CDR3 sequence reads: CASKDGETQYF. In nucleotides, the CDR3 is TGTGCCAGCAAGGACGGGGAGACCCAGTACTTC.

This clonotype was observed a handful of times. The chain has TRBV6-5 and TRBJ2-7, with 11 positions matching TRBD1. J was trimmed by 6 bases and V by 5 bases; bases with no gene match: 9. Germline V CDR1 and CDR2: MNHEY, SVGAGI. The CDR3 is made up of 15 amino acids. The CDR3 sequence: CASSRTGGHLAEQYF. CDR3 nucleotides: TGTGCCAGCAGTCGGACAGGGGGCCATTTGGCCGAGCAGTACTTC.

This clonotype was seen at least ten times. This CDR3 is CASGTPLPSSYNSPLHF. The CDR3 DNA follows: TGTGCCAGCGGGACACCACTCCCGAGCTCCTATAATTCACCCCTCCACTTT. The chain joins TRBV6-1 to TRBJ1-6; D might be TRBD1 (6 bases). This CDR3 is 17 amino acids long. Germline CDR1 MNHNS, CDR2 SASEGT. The V end was cut by 8 bases, the J end by 0 bases, with 17 bases between.

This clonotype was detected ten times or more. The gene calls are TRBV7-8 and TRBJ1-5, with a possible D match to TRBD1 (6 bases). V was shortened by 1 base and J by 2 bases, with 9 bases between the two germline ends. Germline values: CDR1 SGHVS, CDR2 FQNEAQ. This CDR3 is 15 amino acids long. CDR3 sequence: CASSLGWTGNQPQHF. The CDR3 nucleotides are TGTGCCAGCAGCTTAGGTTGGACAGGCAATCAGCCCCAGCATTTT.

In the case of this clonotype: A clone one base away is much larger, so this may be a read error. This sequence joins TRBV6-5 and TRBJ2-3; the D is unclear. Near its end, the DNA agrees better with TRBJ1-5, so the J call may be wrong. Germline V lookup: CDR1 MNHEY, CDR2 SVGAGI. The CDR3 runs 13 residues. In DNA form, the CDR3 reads TGTGCCAGCAGTGACTCCCCCTCAGATACGCAGCATTTT. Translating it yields CASSDSPSDTQHF.

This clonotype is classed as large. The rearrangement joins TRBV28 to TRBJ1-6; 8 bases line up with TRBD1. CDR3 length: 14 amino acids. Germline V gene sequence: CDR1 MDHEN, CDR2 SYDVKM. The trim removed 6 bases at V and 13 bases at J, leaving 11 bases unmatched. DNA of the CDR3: TGTGCCAGCAGATCTGACAGGGGCTCATCGCCCCTCCACTTT. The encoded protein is CASRSDRGSSPLHF.

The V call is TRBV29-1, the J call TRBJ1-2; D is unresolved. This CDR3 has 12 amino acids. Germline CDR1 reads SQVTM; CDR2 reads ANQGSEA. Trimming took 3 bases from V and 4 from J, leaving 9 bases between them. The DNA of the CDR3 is TGCAGCGTTGATGCCCAGACCTATGGCTACACCTTC. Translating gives CSVDAQTYGYTF.

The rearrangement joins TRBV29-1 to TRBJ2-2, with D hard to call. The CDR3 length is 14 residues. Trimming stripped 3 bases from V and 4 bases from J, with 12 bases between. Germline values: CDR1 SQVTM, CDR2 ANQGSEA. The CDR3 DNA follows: TGCAGCGTTGATAGTTTGGGGATCACCGGGGAGCTGTTTTTT. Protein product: CSVDSLGITGELFF.

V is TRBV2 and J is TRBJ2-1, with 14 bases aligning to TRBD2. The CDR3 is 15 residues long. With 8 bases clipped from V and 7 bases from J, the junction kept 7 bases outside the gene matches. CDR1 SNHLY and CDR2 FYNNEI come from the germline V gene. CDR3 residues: CASAGTSGRGNEQFF. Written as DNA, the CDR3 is TGTGCCAGCGCTGGGACTAGCGGGAGAGGGAATGAGCAGTTCTTC. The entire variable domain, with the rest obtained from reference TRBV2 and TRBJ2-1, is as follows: EPEVTQTPSHQVTQMGQEVILRCVPISNHLYFYWYRQILGQKVEFLVSFYNNEISEKSEIFDDQFSVERPDGSNFTLKIRSTKLEDSAMYFCASAGTSGRGNEQFFGPGTRLTVL.